This TCR beta chain derives from a study of blood T cell repertoires in COVID-19 (dated by TCRdb to 2019 to 2021). Background on the whole study: Samples covering the acute and convalescent phases of COVID-19 were provided by collaborators in the United States, Italy and Spain. The material from the prospective study consisted of cDNA or gDNA derived from T cells, B-cell-depleted T cells, or PBMCs. Deeply sampled blood TCRbeta repertoires from subjects exposed to, actively infected with, or recovered from COVID-19 were included in the dataset. A freely available public database, intended as a resource for researchers studying the immune response to SARS-CoV-2, is where the repertoires were released. Samples came from the ongoing ImmuneRACE study (first 160 participants) plus 1,254 subjects from 6 global collaborators. A de-identified subject ID, COVID-19 status, age in years and sex were almost always included in the sample metadata. Where available, HLA class I and class II types were obtained from metadata supplied by the sample provider rather than from assay-based typing. Overall results and qualifications from the work: How much clinical and demographic metadata was included differed by source and by participant, and the metadata was provided uncurated.

The immunoSEQ Assay, a bias-controlled multiplex PCR, was used to amplify TCRbeta CDR3 regions from genomic DNA. In the paper's pipeline: Within the assay, amplification of reference gene primers was used to estimate how many nucleated cells each sample contained. To quantify the absolute abundance of each unique TCRbeta CDR3 rearrangement, sequence reads were collapsed and filtered. For each sample, productive Simpson clonality was calculated as the square root of Simpson's diversity index over productive rearrangements. TCRdb took this table from immuneACCESS and kept in-frame rearrangements with V and J called. Such tables lack part of the clones; where checked against another copy, unresolved V genes explain under half of the gap, and the rest is unexplained. V, J and clone size were drawn from that table, and D and trimming were deduced from the DNA. The sample table contains a few hundred thousand clones; only one count was recorded for about 87% of them. The ten largest make up around 3% of the sample.

Comments on this clone: Its antigen remains undetermined. Base qualities are not provided; no much larger clone lies one nucleotide away.

Participants in the prospective study were aged about 18 to 95 years, lived in more than 20 United States geographic areas, and enrolled through a virtual design. In the prospective study, participants were assigned to cohorts based on the clinical history participants reported in a screening survey and a study questionnaire. For ImmuneRACE Cohort 3, a participant was defined as recovered based on two consecutive negative NP/OP PCR tests, clearance by a healthcare professional, or resolution of symptoms. In the prospective study, mobile phlebotomists collected whole blood, serum and a nasopharyngeal or oropharyngeal swab from each participant. Additional blood draws and questionnaires over an approximately two-month period could optionally be provided by prospective study participants. Blood samples from the prospective study were shipped frozen or at room temperature prior to DNA extraction. CDR1 SGHTA and CDR2 FQGTGA are derived from the germline V gene. The germline ends are 10 bases apart after V is trimmed by 5 bases and J by 1 base. The cysteine opens and the phenylalanine closes a CDR3 of 14 amino acids. The retained sequence is limited to the CDR3, 42 bases, with the frame set at the first base.

The clonotype was recovered from a woman in her 50s who had recovered from COVID-19. The sample comprised PBMCs or T cells enriched from blood (not recorded which). The rearrangement combines TRBV7-3 with TRBJ2-3, with the D gene call left open. The CDR3 has the sequence CASSQSVRTDTQYF. The DNA is TGTGCCAGCAGCCAAAGCGTCCGCACAGATACGCAGTATTTT.